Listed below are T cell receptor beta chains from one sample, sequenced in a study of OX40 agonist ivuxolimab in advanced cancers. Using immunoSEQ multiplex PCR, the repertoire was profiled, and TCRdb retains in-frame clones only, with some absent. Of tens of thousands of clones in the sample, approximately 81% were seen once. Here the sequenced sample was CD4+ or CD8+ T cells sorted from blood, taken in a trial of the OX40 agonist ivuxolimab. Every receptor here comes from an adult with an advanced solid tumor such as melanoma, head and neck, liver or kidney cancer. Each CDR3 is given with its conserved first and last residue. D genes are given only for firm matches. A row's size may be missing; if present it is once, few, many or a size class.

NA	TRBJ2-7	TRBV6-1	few	TGTGCCAGCAGTGAAGAAGAGGGCCTCGAGCAGTACTTC	CASSEEEGLEQYF
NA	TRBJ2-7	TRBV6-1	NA	TGTGCCAGCAGTGAAGGGGGGCGCTACGAGCAGTACTTC	CASSEGGRYEQYF
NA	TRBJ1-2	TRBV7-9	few	TGTGCCAGCAGCACAAACAACAGGGATGGCTACACCTTC	CASSTNNRDGYTF
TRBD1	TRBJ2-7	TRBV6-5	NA	TGTGCCAGCAGCTTGGGACAGGGAAGCTACGAGCAGTACTTC	CASSLGQGSYEQYF
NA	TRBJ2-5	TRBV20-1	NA	TGCAGCCTGCTTGATGGAGAGACCCAGTACTTC	CSLLDGETQYF
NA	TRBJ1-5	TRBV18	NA	TGTGCCAGCTCACCTTTGGCTAATAGCAATCAGCCCCAGCATTTT	CASSPLANSNQPQHF
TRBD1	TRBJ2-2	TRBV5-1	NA	TGCGCCAGCAGCGAGACAGGGATGTACACCGGGGAGCTGTTTTTT	CASSETGMYTGELFF
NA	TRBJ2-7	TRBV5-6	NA	TGTGCCAGCAGCTTCCGTGCCGACTCCTACGAGCAGTACTTC	CASSFRADSYEQYF
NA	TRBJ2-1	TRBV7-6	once	TGTGCCAGCAGCTCACTTCAGGGCAATGAGCAGTTCTTC	CASSSLQGNEQFF
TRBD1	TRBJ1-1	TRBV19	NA	TGTGCCAGTAGTGCGGGACAGGGGACTGAAGCTTTCTTT	CASSAGQGTEAFF
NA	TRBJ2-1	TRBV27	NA	TGTGCCAGCAGTTCCCCCTTCGATTGGGGGCAGTTCTTC	CASSSPFDWGQFF
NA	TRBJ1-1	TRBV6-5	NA	TGTGCCAGCAGTTACCGGGGGACTCATATGAACACTGAAGCTTTCTTT	CASSYRGTHMNTEAFF
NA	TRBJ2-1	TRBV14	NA	TGTGCCAGCAGCCAACGGCAGGCAACCTACAATGAGCAGTTCTTC	CASSQRQATYNEQFF
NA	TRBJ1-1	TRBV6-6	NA	TGTGCCAGCACCTCACCTTCGCGGGATGAAGCTTTCTTT	CASTSPSRDEAFF
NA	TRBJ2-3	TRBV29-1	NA	TGCAGCGTTGAGGGGACGACTAGCACAGATACGCAGTATTTT	CSVEGTTSTDTQYF
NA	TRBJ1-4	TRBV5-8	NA	TGTGCCAGCAGCCTGACGCTGACAGGCACTAATGAAAAACTGTTTTTT	CASSLTLTGTNEKLFF
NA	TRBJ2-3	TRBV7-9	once	TGTGCCAGCAGCTTATACGGGAGTTCGGATACGCAGTATTTT	CASSLYGSSDTQYF
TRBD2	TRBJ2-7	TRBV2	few	TGTGCCAGCACCCTCCTTGAGGCGGGGGACCAGTACTTC	CASTLLEAGDQYF
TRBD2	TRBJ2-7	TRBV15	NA	TGTGCCACCAGCAGAAATACGGGACTAGCGGGAGGGGAGCAGTACTTC	CATSRNTGLAGGEQYF
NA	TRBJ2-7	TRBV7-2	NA	TGTGCCAGCAGCGGATCAACTACGTACGAGCAGTACTTC	CASSGSTTYEQYF
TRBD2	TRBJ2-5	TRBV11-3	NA	TGTGCCAGCAGCTTAAGGGAGCGGGGGTACCAAGAGACCCAGTACTTC	CASSLRERGYQETQYF
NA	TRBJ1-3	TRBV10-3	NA	TGTGCCATCAGTCCGGGACTAAGCTCTGGAAACACCATATATTTT	CAISPGLSSGNTIYF
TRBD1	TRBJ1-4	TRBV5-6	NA	TGTGCCAGCAGCCCGTACAGGGGTACTAATGAAAAACTGTTTTTT	CASSPYRGTNEKLFF
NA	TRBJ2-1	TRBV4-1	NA	TGCGCCAGCAGTCCGGTAGCGGAGTACAATGAGCAGTTCTTC	CASSPVAEYNEQFF
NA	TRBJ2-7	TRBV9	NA	TGTGCCAGCAGCGTAAGAGAAAGCGCCTACGAGCAGTACTTC	CASSVRESAYEQYF
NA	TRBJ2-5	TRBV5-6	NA	TGTGCCAGCAGCGGCCGACAGTTACAAGAGACCCAGTACTTC	CASSGRQLQETQYF
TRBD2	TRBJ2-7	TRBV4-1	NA	TGCGCCAGCAGCCTCTCCCGGGCTAGCGGGAGGGCCACCTACGAGCAGTACTTC	CASSLSRASGRATYEQYF
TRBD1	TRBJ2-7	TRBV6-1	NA	TGTGCCAGCAGTGTCGTTCAGGGGGCCTACGAGCAGTACTTC	CASSVVQGAYEQYF
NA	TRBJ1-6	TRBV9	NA	TGTGCCAGCAGCGTAGGGAACCGAAATTCACCCCTCCACTTT	CASSVGNRNSPLHF
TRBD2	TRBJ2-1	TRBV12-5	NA	TGTGCTAGTAGTCCTAGCGGCCTCAATGAGCAGTTCTTC	CASSPSGLNEQFF
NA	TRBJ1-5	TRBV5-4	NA	TGTGCCAGCAGCTTGGAACCGGACAATCAGCCCCAGCATTTT	CASSLEPDNQPQHF
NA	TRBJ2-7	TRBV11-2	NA	TGTGCCAGCAGCTCGAACTCCTACGAGCAGTACTTC	CASSSNSYEQYF
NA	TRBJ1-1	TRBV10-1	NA	TGCGCCAGCAGTGGTGAAATGGGTGACACTGAAGCTTTCTTT	CASSGEMGDTEAFF
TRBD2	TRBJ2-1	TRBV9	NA	TGTGCCAGCAGCGCGATAGCGGGGGGGTTTGTTGAGCAGTTCTTC	CASSAIAGGFVEQFF
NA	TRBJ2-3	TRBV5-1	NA	TGCGCCAGCAGCTTGTCTAGGGTTTTTCGCACAGATACGCAGTATTTT	CASSLSRVFRTDTQYF
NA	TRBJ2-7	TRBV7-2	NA	TGTGCCAGCAGCTTAGGGGCTTTCGGGACTTATAGCCTTGAGCAGTACTTC	CASSLGAFGTYSLEQYF
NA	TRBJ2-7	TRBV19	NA	TGTGCCAGCCAGGGGGGGGTCTCCTCTGGGCAGTACTTC	CASQGGVSSGQYF
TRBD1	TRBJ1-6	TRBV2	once	TGTGCCAGCAGCCGGGGACAGGGGGCTAATTCACCCCTCCACTTT	CASSRGQGANSPLHF
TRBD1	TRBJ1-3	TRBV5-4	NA	TGTGCCAGCAGCTTGGGGGGGACAGCCTCTGGAAACACCATATATTTT	CASSLGGTASGNTIYF
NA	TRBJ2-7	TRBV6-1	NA	TGTGCCAGCACCCAGGACCCTGAGGAGCAGTACTTC	CASTQDPEEQYF
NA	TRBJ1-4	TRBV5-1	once	TGCGCCAGCCGAAAAGACTCTACTAGGCGAGAAAAACTGTTTTTT	CASRKDSTRREKLFF